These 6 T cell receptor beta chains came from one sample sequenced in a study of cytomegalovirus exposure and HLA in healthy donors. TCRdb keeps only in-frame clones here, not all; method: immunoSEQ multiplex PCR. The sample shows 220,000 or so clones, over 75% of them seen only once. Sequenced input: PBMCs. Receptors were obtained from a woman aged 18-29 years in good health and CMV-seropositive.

The CDR3 DNA is TGTGCCATCGTCCCAGCTAGGTCGTACAATGAGCAGTTCTTC. Translated: CAIVPARSYNEQFF. This chain joins TRBV28 and TRBJ2-1, with D unresolved. There are 14 residues in the CDR3. The germline V gene encodes CDR1 MDHEN and CDR2 SYDVKM. Trimming removed 10 bases from V and 4 bases from J, with 17 bases in between.

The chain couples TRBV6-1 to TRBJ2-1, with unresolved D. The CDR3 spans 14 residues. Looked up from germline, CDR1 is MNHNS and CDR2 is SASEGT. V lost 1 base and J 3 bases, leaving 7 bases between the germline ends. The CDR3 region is CASSEGQVYNEQFF. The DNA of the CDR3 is TGTGCCAGCAGTGAAGGGCAGGTCTACAATGAGCAGTTCTTC.

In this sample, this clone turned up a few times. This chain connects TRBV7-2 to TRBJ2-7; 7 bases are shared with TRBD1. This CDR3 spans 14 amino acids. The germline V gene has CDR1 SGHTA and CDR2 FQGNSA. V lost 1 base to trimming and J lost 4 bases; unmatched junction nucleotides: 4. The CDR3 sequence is CASSLGQGGYEQYF. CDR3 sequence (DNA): TGTGCCAGCAGCTTAGGACAGGGTGGATACGAGCAGTACTTC.

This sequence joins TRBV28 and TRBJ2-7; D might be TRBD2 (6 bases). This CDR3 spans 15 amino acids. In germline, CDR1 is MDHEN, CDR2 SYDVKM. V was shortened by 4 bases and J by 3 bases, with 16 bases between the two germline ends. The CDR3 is CASSSSRDGGYEQYF. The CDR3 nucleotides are TGTGCCAGCAGTTCATCGCGGGATGGAGGCTACGAGCAGTACTTC.

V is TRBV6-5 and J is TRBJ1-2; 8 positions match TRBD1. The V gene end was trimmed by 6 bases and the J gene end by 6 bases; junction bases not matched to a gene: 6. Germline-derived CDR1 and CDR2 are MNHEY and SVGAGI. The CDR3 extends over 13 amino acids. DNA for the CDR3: TGTGCCAGCAGCCGAAACAGGGGGGATGGCTACACCTTC. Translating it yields CASSRNRGDGYTF.

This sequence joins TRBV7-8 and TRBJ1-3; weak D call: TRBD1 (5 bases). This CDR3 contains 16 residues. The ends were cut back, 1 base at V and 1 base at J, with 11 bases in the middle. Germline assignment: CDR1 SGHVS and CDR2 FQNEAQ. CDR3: CASSLGGARSGNTIYF. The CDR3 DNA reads TGTGCCAGCAGCTTAGGGGGCGCTCGGTCTGGAAACACCATATATTTT.